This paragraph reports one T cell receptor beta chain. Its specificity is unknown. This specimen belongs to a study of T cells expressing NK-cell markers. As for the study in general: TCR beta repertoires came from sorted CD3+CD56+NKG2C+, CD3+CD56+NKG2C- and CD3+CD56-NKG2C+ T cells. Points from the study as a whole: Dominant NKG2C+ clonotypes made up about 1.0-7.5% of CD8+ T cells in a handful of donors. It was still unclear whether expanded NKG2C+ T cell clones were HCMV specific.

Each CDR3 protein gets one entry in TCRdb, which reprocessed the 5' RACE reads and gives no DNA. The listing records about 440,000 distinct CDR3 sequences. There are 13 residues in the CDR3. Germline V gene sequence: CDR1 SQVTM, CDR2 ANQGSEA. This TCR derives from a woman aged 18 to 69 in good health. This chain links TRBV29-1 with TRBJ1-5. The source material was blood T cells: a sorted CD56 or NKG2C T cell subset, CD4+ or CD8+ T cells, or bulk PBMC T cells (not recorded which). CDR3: CSVEQGGNQPQHF.